This T cell receptor beta chain was sequenced in a study of cytomegalovirus exposure and HLA in healthy donors (TCRdb year 2017). Some background on the complete study: In an earlier analysis of 550 to 750 of the donors, 276 Gb of sequence data and 95 million to 130 million unique TCR beta sequences from about 179 million T cells were reported. Around 320 gigabases of sequencing data and 80 million or so unique TCR sequences were included in an early release covering under 650 HLA-typed donors. HLA typing covered class I and class II loci at four-digit resolution. Rather than using new phenotypic data, the later analysis identified candidate immune exposures from TCR beta sequences and from how often those sequences occurred across donors. In an earlier analysis of roughly 540 of the donors, high-throughput TCR beta sequencing was used to judge whether each TCR beta V gene segment behaved as functional or pseudogenic. In a later genetic analysis, genome-wide SNP genotypes for 398 of the 666 donors were used, and that subset was treated as a discovery cohort. Donor age, sex, ethnicity and CMV serostatus were compiled together with the repertoire data. Among several hundred genotyped donors of the cohort, an average of around 240,000 unique TCR beta nucleotide sequences was sequenced per donor, of which about 19% were non-productive. Besides the first cohort of 500 to 700 subjects, a separate validation cohort made up of 95 to 150 different subjects was used. The study aimed to test whether signatures of past pathogen exposure could be identified by cataloging public T cell receptors. The genetic ancestry cluster associated with self-reported Caucasian donors included 81% of the roughly 360 genotyped donors. A later analysis re-analyzed previously published TCR beta repertoires from 600 to 850 donors and added high-resolution HLA genotyping to study TCR occurrence patterns. Typing coverage differed by locus: A, B, C, DRB1 and DQB1 were typed in roughly 629-630 donors, DQA1 in 522, DPA1 in 600 to 610, and DPB1 in 400 to 480. A handful of DR-DQ haplotypes were handled as single units for association and clustering because linkage in the cohort was strong. The study profiled the T cell repertoires of under 700 subjects by immunosequencing and related them to cytomegalovirus serostatus. To predict cytomegalovirus infection status, the study brought together high-throughput TCR immunosequencing, statistical association of individual TCRs with disease status, and machine learning. All discovery cohort repertoires had been generated using a single sequencing platform. Findings and caveats that apply to the study as a whole: A later analysis found that most CMV-associated TCR beta chains appeared HLA-restricted, with HLA associations seemingly driven largely by CMV exposure. V-gene and J-gene trimming of TCR beta chains was associated with a missense DCLRE1C variant in a later genetic analysis, and the association was replicated in an independent cohort. Because some donors lacked HLA typing at each locus, the association tests relied only on the typed subset. In a later analysis, some 17,000 TCR beta sequences were associated with specific HLA alleles at a false discovery rate of 0.05. In vitro tests confirmed that a few of the cytomegalovirus-associated TCR beta chains recognize cytomegalovirus antigens. An earlier analysis of approximately 570 of the donors showed that most TCR beta V segments appeared in productive rearrangements either about 87% or about 30% of the time, which broadly matched IMGT annotations. For the cohort, immune exposure information was limited to CMV serostatus. Approximately 16 rarely observed V segments, including chromosome 9 orphons, were excluded from the earlier analysis of about 500 of the donors because counts were too low. The 87-base-pair reads could not distinguish some IMGT-functional V segments, including TRBV6-2 and TRBV6-3, so those segments were excluded. In the study, 164 TCR beta chains were listed as associated with cytomegalovirus. When HLA alleles, especially DR and DQ, strongly co-occurred, attributing TCR associations to individual alleles was difficult. A later analysis found that HLA-associated TCR beta chains were more clonally expanded and had lower generation probabilities than equally common non-associated chains. Several of the top co-occurrence clusters appeared to be linked to parvovirus B19, influenza, CMV and Epstein-Barr virus, according to a later analysis. The authors suggested that the approach could potentially be generalized to other disease states and immunological phenotypes. Correlated functional status among segregating V segments might reflect linkage disequilibrium, but an unknown experimental factor could not be ruled out. A later analysis found that TCR association rates varied across HLA loci, with DRB1 alleles showing the most associated TCRs and HLA-C alleles the fewest. The presence/absence analyses assumed that sequencing depth was roughly uniform across donors, and that assumption may not be true. While some public TCRs were present in many individuals, most TCR sequences turned up only very rarely across donors. Only TCR beta chains were sequenced in this cohort, and the absence of alpha or paired-chain data limited detectable features. Compared with the 666-donor mean, donors in an Asian-associated ancestry cluster had fewer N-insertions in productive TCRs, according to a later genetic analysis. The classifier was reported to diagnose cytomegalovirus status with high specificity and sensitivity in both the original cohort and the validation cohort. A further reported finding was that TCR beta sequences accurately predicted the HLA-A and HLA-B alleles for most subjects in the first cohort. A cluster of highly shared sequence variants was judged likely to be a technical artifact of the sequencing pipeline.

Including the terminal cysteine and phenylalanine, the CDR3 comprises 14 residues. The read is trimmed to its CDR3 DNA, 42 bases read in frame from base 1. Per the germline V gene, SNHLY is the CDR1 and FYNNEI is the CDR2. V is reduced by 4 bases and J by 5 bases, leaving a spacing of 14 bases between them. The cohort consisted of 650 to 850 healthy bone marrow donors. All cohort members were sampled while nominally healthy, although unrecorded immune exposures were likely present. The donor was CMV seronegative and was included in the group of about 400 seronegative cohort members. A peripheral blood sample was collected from each donor, and TCR beta sequencing was performed on peripheral blood mononuclear cells. Genomic DNA was extracted from the blood cell samples with the Qiagen DNeasy Blood Extraction Kit. The library relied on the immunoSEQ multiplex PCR assay. The multiplex PCR relied on a mix of 60 forward primers for TCR Vbeta segments and 13 reverse primers for TCR Jbeta segments. Amplification of the CDR3 region of rearranged TCR beta genes was performed with a multiplex PCR assay on genomic DNA. Amplified TCR beta libraries were sequenced as 87-base-pair reads on the Illumina HiSeq System. As for the authors' bioinformatics: A later analysis tallied around 82 million unique TCR beta chains across the 666 repertoires, and approximately 12 million of those chains were shared by two or more donors. To remove PCR and sequencing errors, raw reads were error-corrected and collapsed into unique sequences using a nearest-neighbor algorithm that merged closely related sequences. V, D and J gene segments were assigned by aligning CDR3 sequences to IMGT reference sequences. For a sequence to be retained, a match of at least six nucleotides to both a V gene segment and a J gene segment was required. A rearrangement counted as productive if the CDR3 had no stop codons and remained in frame with V and J, and every other rearrangement counted as non-productive. CDR3 was defined according to IMGT convention as the region running from the second conserved V-encoded cysteine to the conserved J-encoded phenylalanine. The earlier analysis of 500 to 600 of the donors excluded sequences that lacked an unambiguous match to a single V gene segment. An earlier analysis of under 750 of the donors called V segments functional above 56.7% productive rearrangements and segregating when the between-donor standard deviation exceeded 5%. A statistical classification framework was built to diagnose cytomegalovirus status from the catalog of TCR beta chain sequences. In a later analysis, TCR nucleotide sequences were compared against IMGT/GENE-DB human TR gene sequences so that V and J genes could be assigned. A later analysis assigned CDR3 sequences and most-parsimonious VDJ recombination scenarios with the TCRdist pipeline. In a later analysis, every TCR beta chain was defined by the combination of its CDR3 amino acid sequence and its V-gene family, and reads without a unique V-gene family were dropped. In a later analysis, 450 to 600 highly shared, low-generation-probability nucleotide sequences were removed to address suspected cross-contamination and a sequencing artifact. A later analysis calculated a clonal expansion index for each public chain from normalized within-repertoire ranks of inferred template counts. In a later analysis, generation probabilities were computed using a VDJ recombination model fitted to out-of-frame rearrangements, and the results were checked against IGoR. Hypergeometric tests were used in a later analysis to score TCR-TCR, TCR-HLA and TCR-CMV co-occurrence, with a repertoire-size bias correction applied to the TCR pairs. False discovery rates were estimated in a later analysis by permuting HLA or CMV assignments 20 times. A later analysis grouped co-occurring TCRs with DBSCAN, adding TCRdist sequence similarity when clustering within HLA-allele-positive subsets. Co-occurrence clustering excluded repertoires with fewer than 30,000 or more than 120,000 public chains, plus five with anomalous nucleotide sharing. Drawn from immuneACCESS, this table holds only the in-frame rearrangements with V and J called that TCRdb kept. Clones are partly lost; checked studies trace under half to an unresolved V gene and leave the rest unexplained. V, J and clone size reflect that table, while D and trimming were determined from the DNA. The sample contains tens of thousands of clones, 63% of them found a single time. 6.3% of the sample is in the top ten clones.

Concerning this clone: It lacks a known antigen. One base away there is no much larger clone; base qualities are not given.

The clonotype originates from a woman in her twenties or thirties in good health and CMV-seronegative. The rearrangement combines TRBV2 with TRBJ1-2; the D gene remains uncertain. Sample: PBMCs. In nucleotide form, the sequence is TGTGCCAGCAGTGTTCTCTCAGGTTATTATGGCTACACCTTC. The encoded protein is CASSVLSGYYGYTF.